The clone carrying this T cell receptor (beta chain) was observed a few times. TCRdb's table, derived via immunoSEQ multiplex PCR, lists solely in-frame clones and lacks some. The sample yields about 2.2 million clones, around 93% seen once. There are 13 residues in the CDR3. V shed 6 bases and J shed 1 base, with 9 bases lying between them. Per the germline V gene, CDR1 is MNHNS and CDR2 is SASEGT. The sample belongs to a study of shared clonotypes between healthy human individuals. Naive CD8 isolation took CD45RO-negative cells positively selected for CCR7 and excluded terminally differentiated effector memory CD45RA+ cells. Each sample came from a Caucasian adult donor living in Nashville, Tennessee.

The chain combines TRBV6-1 with TRBJ1-1; D possibly corresponds to TRBD1 (6 bases). The source material was naive CD8+ T cells from PBMCs. This TCR was recovered from a man aged 18 to 30 in good health. Some clones in this sample may be carry-over from other donors' samples. This CDR3 reads CASSRTENTEAFF. CDR3 bases: TGTGCCAGCAGCCGGACAGAGAACACTGAAGCTTTCTTT.